The sequence of this TCR beta chain was determined in a study of shared clonotypes between healthy human individuals. V was cut by 5 bases and J by 6 bases, with 16 bases left in between. The germline V gene has CDR1 MNHNY and CDR2 SVGAGI (reference sequence). This CDR3 comprises 14 residues. Clones were read by immunoSEQ multiplex PCR, and TCRdb kept only the in-frame ones, dropping some. The table has a few million clones, over 85% seen once. This clone was seen just once. This chain links TRBV6-6 with TRBJ1-2; a possible D gene is TRBD1 (5 bases). Sample: naive CD4+ T cells from PBMCs. Subset meaning: CD45RA+ positively selected. The TCR comes from a man between 18 and 35 years old in good health. Some clones in this sample may be carry-over from other donors' samples. The CDR3 DNA is TGTGCCAGCAGTGGCCAGCCAGGGTTCGATGGCTACACCTTC. Amino acid sequence: CASSGQPGFDGYTF.